This TCR beta chain appears in the sequencing data of a study of blood T cell repertoires in COVID-19. Profiling relied on immunoSEQ multiplex PCR, and the TCRdb table lists in-frame clones only, not all of them. The repertoire holds under 200,000 clones, with roughly 86% as singletons. The CDR3 sequence is 12 residues long. The V and J ends lost 5 bases and 4 bases respectively, with 5 bases between them. The chain is built from TRBV12-3 or TRBV12-4 and TRBJ2-2; D unresolved. Sequencing was done on a sample of peripheral blood. The TCR comes from an elderly woman with COVID-19, enrolled during active disease. CDR3 coding DNA: TGTGCCAGCAGTCCTGTCACCGGGGAGCTGTTTTTT. Its protein product is CASSPVTGELFF.